The present entry profiles one T cell receptor beta chain with its context. What it recognizes is unknown. Only in-frame clones appear in the TCRdb table, and some are missing; sequencing was by immunoSEQ multiplex PCR. The table records 100,000 to 150,000 clones, about nine tenths of them present only once. The sample comes from a study of T cell responses to AZD1222 COVID-19 vaccine. Findings and limits, study-wide: Reportedly, close to half of spike-specific TCRs are directed against unmutated variant regions.

This sequence originates from an adult in good health. The sequencing here drew on peripheral blood, taken on day 0 of MenACWY control vaccination.

The CDR3, as DNA: TGTGCCAGCAGCCAAGTCTCTCGGGACAGCCGTAATTCACCCCTCCACTTT. It yields the protein CASSQVSRDSRNSPLHF. V gene TRBV3-1 (or the pseudogene TRBV3-2) combines with J gene TRBJ1-6; 7 bases are shared with TRBD1. The CDR3 sequence is 17 residues long. Germline V gives CDR1 LGHDT, CDR2 YNNKEL (reference sequence). Trimming at V came to 1 base and at J to 6 bases, leaving 9 bases not matched to a gene.